One sample yielded the 4 T cell receptor beta chains listed below, sequenced in a study of early T cells in non-severe SARS-CoV-2 infection. TCRdb analysed the 5' RACE reads with MiXCR anew, one entry per CDR3 protein. The repertoire holds 30,000 to 40,000 distinct CDR3 sequences, less than 8.5% seen once, with about 13% in the top ten. The material sequenced was whole blood, taken at baseline. These receptors were taken from an adult who was a healthcare worker with PCR-confirmed SARS-CoV-2 infection or an uninfected control (not recorded which).

Only a few counts were recorded for this clonotype. This chain connects TRBV29-1 to TRBJ2-7; TRBD2 might be the D (5 bases). There are 15 residues in the CDR3. Germline CDR1 is SQVTM and CDR2 is ANQGSEA. Trimming pared 6 bases from V and 0 bases from J, leaving 18 bases between. The CDR3 bases are TGCAGCGTGGGATGGGCTAGCTCTAGCTCCTACGAGCAGTACTTC. Translating it yields CSVGWASSSSYEQYF.

V usage is TRBV6-1 and J usage is TRBJ1-4; the D gene is possibly TRBD1 (6 bases). This CDR3 is 15 amino acids long. Trimming took 5 bases from V and 6 from J, leaving 16 bases between them. From germline, CDR1 is MNHNS and CDR2 SASEGT. Here the CDR3 reads CASSPLQGGDEKLFF. Written as DNA, the CDR3 is TGTGCCAGCAGTCCCTTACAGGGAGGGGATGAAAAACTGTTTTTT.

This clonotype has just a few counts. The genes are TRBV12-3 or TRBV12-4 and TRBJ2-3; possible D gene TRBD1, 7 bases. The V gene lost 10 bases and the J gene lost 2 bases, with 13 bases spanning the gap. The CDR3 covers 13 residues. The CDR3 DNA reads TGTGCCACCGCGGGACAGCTCACAGATACGCAGTATTTT. As protein: CATAGQLTDTQYF.

This rearrangement joins TRBV20-1 to TRBJ2-2; D possibly corresponds to TRBD2 (6 bases). The CDR3 runs 16 residues. Deletions cut 1 base from V and 0 bases from J, with 12 bases between. CDR1 and CDR2 (germline): DFQATT, SNEGSKA (reference sequence). CDR3 sequence (DNA): TGCAGTGCTAGAGGGATGGCGGGATCGAACACCGGGGAGCTGTTTTTT. It yields the protein CSARGMAGSNTGELFF.